This T cell receptor beta chain was sequenced during a study of blood T cell repertoires in COVID-19. In the study overall: Sites across the United States, Italy and Spain contributed samples from acute and convalescent COVID-19.

Per the original data handling: Amplification of reference gene primers provided the estimated nucleated cell counts. Method: immunoSEQ multiplex PCR; TCRdb's copy keeps in-frame clones and lacks some. V, J and clone size are those of that table, while D and trimming were read from the DNA. The sample lists some 250,000 clones; approximately 83% were seen once. The CDR3 extends over 13 amino acids. Germline CDR1 reads KGHSH; CDR2 reads LQKENI. V lost 2 bases to trimming and J lost 8 bases, with 10 bases between them. The sequencing input was peripheral blood. The chain has TRBV18 and TRBJ2-1; perhaps TRBD1 as D (6 bases). This clonotype was sampled from a woman in her twenties or thirties who had recovered from COVID-19. The CDR3 coding sequence is TGTGCCAGCTCACCAAGGGGGACATATGAGCAGTTCTTC. Translating it yields CASSPRGTYEQFF.